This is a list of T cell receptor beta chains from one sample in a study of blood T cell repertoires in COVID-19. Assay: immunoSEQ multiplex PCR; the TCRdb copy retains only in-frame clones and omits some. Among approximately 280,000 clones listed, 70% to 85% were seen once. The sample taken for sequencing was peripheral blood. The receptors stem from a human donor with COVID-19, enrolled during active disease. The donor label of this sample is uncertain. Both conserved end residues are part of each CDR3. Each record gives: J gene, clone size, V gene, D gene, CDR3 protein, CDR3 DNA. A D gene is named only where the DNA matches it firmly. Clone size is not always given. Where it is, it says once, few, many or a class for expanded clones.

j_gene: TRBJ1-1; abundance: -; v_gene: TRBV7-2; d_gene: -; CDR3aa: CASSLYRDSRLEAFF; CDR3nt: TGTGCCAGCAGCTTATACCGGGACTCACGTCTAGAAGCTTTCTTT
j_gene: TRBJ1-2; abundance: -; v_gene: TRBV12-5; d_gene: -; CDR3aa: CASGLGAVSYGYTF; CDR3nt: TGTGCTAGTGGTTTGGGGGCAGTTTCCTATGGCTACACCTTC
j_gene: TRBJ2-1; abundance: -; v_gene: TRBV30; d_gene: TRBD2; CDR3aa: CAWSELAGYNEQFF; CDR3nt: TGTGCCTGGAGTGAACTAGCGGGTTACAATGAGCAGTTCTTC
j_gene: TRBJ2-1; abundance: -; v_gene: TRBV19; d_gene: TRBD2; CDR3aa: CASSILGLAHNEQFF; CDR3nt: TGTGCCAGTAGTATCCTGGGACTAGCCCACAATGAGCAGTTCTTC
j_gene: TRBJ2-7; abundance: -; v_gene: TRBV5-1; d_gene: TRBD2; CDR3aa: CASSLEAGGLLEQYF; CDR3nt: TGCGCCAGCAGCTTGGAGGCGGGAGGGCTACTCGAGCAGTACTTC
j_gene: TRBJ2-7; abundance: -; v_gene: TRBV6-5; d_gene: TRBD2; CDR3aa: CASSRPELAGEQYF; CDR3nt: TGTGCCAGCAGCCGCCCGGAACTAGCGGGCGAGCAGTACTTC
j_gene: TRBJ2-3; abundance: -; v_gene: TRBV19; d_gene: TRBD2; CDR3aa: CASSPSPSGRGTDTQYF; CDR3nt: TGTGCCAGTAGCCCAAGCCCTAGCGGGAGGGGCACAGATACGCAGTATTTT
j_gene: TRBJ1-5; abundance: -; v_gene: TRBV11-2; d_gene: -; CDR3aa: CASSFSGGPQHF; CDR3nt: TGTGCCAGCAGCTTTTCGGGTGGGCCCCAGCATTTT
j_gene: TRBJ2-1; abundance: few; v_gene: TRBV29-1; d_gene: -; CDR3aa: CSVENSIRGSDEQFF; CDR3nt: TGCAGCGTTGAAAACTCAATCAGGGGTAGCGATGAGCAGTTCTTC
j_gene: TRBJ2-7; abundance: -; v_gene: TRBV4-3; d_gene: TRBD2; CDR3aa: CASSQDGGGGSSYEQYF; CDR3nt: TGCGCCAGCAGCCAAGATGGGGGGGGAGGGAGCTCCTACGAGCAGTACTTC
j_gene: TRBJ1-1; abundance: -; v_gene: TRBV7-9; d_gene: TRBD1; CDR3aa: CASSEGTGLNTEAFF; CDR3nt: TGTGCCAGCAGCGAAGGGACAGGGTTGAACACTGAAGCTTTCTTT
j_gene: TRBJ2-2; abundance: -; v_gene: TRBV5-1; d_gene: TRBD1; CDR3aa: CASSLTGQGQAGELFF; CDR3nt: TGCGCCAGCAGCTTGACGGGACAGGGGCAGGCCGGGGAGCTGTTTTTT
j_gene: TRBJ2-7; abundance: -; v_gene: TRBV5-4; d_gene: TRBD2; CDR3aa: CASQEGLAGLRYEQYF; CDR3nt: TGTGCCAGCCAGGAGGGGCTAGCGGGGTTACGGTACGAGCAGTACTTC
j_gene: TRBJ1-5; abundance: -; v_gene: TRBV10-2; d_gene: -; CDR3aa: CASSEHSNQPQHF; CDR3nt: TGCGCCAGCAGTGAACATAGCAATCAGCCCCAGCATTTT
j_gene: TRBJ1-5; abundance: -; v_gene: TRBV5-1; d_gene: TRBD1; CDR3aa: CASSPGDLDRGQPQHF; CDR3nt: TGCGCCAGCAGCCCGGGGGACTTGGACAGGGGACAGCCCCAGCATTTT
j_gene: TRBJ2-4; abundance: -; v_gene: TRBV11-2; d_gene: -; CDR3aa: CASSSGSGAKNIQYF; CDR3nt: TGTGCCAGCAGCTCCGGGAGTGGCGCCAAAAACATTCAGTACTTC
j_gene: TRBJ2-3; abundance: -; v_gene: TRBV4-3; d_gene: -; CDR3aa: CASSQVSGGLGTQYF; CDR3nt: TGCGCCAGCAGCCAAGTGTCTGGGGGCCTAGGTACGCAGTATTTT
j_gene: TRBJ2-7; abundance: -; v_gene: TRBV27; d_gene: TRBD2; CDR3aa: CASSSPGTSGNSYEQYF; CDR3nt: TGTGCCAGCAGTTCTCCAGGGACTAGCGGGAACTCCTACGAGCAGTACTTC
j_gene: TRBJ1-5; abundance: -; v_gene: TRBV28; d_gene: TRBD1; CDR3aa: CASSSGQGIGNQPQHF; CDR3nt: TGTGCCAGCAGTTCGGGACAGGGAATAGGCAATCAGCCCCAGCATTTT
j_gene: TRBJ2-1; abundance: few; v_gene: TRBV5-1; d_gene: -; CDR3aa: CASSLEATEYNEQFF; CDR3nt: TGCGCCAGCAGCTTGGAGGCGACGGAGTACAATGAGCAGTTCTTC
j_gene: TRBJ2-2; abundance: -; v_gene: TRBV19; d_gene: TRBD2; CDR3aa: CASTSAGAGTGELFF; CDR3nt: TGTGCCAGTACCTCAGCGGGAGCGGGAACCGGGGAGCTGTTTTTT
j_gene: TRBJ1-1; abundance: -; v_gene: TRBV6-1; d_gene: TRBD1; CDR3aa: CASSEIQGASEAFF; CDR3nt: TGTGCCAGCAGTGAAATACAGGGGGCCTCTGAAGCTTTCTTT
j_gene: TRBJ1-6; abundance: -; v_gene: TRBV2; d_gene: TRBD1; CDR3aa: CASTDRGNSPLHF; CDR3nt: TGTGCCAGCACGGACAGGGGAAATTCACCCCTCCACTTT
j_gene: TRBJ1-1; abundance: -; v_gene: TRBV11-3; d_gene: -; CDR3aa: CASSLDRQYTEAFF; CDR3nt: TGTGCCAGCAGCTTGGACAGACAATACACTGAAGCTTTCTTT
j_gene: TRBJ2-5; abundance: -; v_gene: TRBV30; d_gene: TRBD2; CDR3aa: CAWSKELADETQYF; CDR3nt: TGTGCCTGGAGCAAAGAACTAGCGGACGAGACCCAGTACTTC
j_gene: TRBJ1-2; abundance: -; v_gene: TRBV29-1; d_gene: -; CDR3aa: CSIQGYGYTF; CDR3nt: TGCAGCATCCAGGGGTATGGCTACACCTTC
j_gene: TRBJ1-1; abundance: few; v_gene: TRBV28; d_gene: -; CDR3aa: CASSSDRKGFF; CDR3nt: TGTGCCAGCAGTTCTGACAGAAAGGGTTTCTTT
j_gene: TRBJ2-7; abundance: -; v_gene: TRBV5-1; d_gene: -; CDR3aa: CASSLFGVRSSGEQYF; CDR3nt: TGCGCCAGCAGCTTGTTCGGGGTAAGATCGTCGGGAGAGCAGTACTTC
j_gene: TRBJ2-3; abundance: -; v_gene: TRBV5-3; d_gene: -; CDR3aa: CARSCTPGPGDTDTQYF; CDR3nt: TGTGCCAGAAGCTGTACCCCGGGCCCAGGGGATACAGATACGCAGTATTTT
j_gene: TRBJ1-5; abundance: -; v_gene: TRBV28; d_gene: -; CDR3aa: CASSPPYVLSNQPQHF; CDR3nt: TGTGCCAGCAGTCCGCCCTACGTCCTTAGCAATCAGCCCCAGCATTTT
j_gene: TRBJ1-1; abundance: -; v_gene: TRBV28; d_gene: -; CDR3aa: CASSLSESRAFF; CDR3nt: TGTGCCAGCAGTTTATCGGAGTCCCGAGCTTTCTTT
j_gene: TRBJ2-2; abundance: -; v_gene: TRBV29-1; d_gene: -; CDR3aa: CSVHQGASGTGELFF; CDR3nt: TGCAGCGTTCATCAGGGGGCTAGCGGCACCGGGGAGCTGTTTTTT
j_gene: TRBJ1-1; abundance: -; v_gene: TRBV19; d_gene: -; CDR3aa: CASSTDRDSLLAF; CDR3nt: TGTGCCAGTAGTACCGACCGGGACTCTCTATTGGCTTTT
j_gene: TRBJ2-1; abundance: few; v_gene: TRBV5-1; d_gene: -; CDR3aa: CASSLDSPYNEQFF; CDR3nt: TGCGCCAGCAGCTTGGATAGTCCCTACAATGAGCAGTTCTTC
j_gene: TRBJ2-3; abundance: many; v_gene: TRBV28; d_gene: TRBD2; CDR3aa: CASSPFRAGGSDTQYF; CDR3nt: TGTGCCAGCAGTCCCTTTCGAGCGGGAGGGTCAGATACGCAGTATTTT
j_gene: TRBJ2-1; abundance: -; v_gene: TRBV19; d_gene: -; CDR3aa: CASRKRSDPEQFF; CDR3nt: TGTGCCAGTAGGAAAAGAAGCGATCCTGAGCAGTTCTTC
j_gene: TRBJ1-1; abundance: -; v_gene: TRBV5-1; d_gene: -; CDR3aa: CASSLVSGNTEAFF; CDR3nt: TGCGCCAGCAGCTTGGTTTCAGGGAACACTGAAGCTTTCTTT
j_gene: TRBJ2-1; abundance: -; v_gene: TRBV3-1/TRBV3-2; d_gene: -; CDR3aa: CASSQVGPAPGVWQFF; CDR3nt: TGTGCCAGCAGCCAAGTTGGGCCGGCCCCAGGGGTTTGGCAGTTCTTC
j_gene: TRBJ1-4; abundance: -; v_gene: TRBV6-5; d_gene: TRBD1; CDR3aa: CASSMRTGEEKLFF; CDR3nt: TGTGCCAGCAGTATGAGGACAGGGGAAGAAAAACTGTTTTTT
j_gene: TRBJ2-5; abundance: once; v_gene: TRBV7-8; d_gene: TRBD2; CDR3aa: CASSLVGGRGGETQYF; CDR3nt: TGTGCCAGCAGCTTAGTGGGCGGGAGAGGTGGAGAGACCCAGTACTTC
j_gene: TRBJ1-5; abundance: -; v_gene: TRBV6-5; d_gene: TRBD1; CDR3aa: CASSRQGRQPQHF; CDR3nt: TGTGCCAGCAGTCGACAGGGAAGGCAGCCCCAGCATTTT